This T cell receptor beta chain was documented in a study of graft-versus-host responses after intestinal transplantation. About the research overall: All of the recipients had induction that used anti-thymocyte globulin, then tacrolimus and steroids for three to four years. Study-wide results and limits: Across patients carrying graft-donor T cell macrochimerism, allografts held high graft-versus-host to host-versus-graft clonal ratios. Among circulating GvH clones, peak levels were associated with early post-transplant declines in HvG clones.

CDR1 and CDR2 (germline): SEHNR, FQNEAQ (reference sequence). Trimming stripped 4 bases from V and 8 bases from J, with 23 bases between. The CDR3 is 16 amino acids. Profiled with immunoSEQ multiplex PCR; TCRdb holds only in-frame clones, not every one. The sample records roughly 100,000 clones, roughly 93% being singletons. Only a few counts were recorded for this clone. Antigen: not known. The gene calls are TRBV7-9 and TRBJ1-2, with D tentatively TRBD1 (6 bases). This clonotype was sampled from a human donor who received an intestinal transplant. Sequenced here: unstimulated CD8+ T cells sorted from spleen or lymph node cells, sampled before intestinal transplant. The CDR3 protein is CASSSPYTTGFSGYTF. The CDR3 DNA reads as TGTGCCAGCAGCTCCCCCTATACGACAGGTTTTAGCGGCTACACCTTC.